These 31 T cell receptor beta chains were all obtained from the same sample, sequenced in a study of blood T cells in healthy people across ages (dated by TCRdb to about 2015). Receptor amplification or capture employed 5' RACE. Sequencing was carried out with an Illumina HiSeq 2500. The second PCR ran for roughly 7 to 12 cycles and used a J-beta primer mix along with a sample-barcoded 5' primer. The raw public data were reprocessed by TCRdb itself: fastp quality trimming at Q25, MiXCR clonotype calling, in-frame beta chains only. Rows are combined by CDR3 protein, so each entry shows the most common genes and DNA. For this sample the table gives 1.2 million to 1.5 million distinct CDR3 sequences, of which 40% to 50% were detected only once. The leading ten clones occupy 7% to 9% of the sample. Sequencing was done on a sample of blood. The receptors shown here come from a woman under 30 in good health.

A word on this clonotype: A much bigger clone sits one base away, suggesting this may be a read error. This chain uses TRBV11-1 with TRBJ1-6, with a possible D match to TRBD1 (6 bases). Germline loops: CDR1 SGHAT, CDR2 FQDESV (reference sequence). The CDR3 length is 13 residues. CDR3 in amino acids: CACSMKDSSPLHF. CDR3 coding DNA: TGTGCCTGCAGCATGAAGGACAGTTCACCCCTCCACTTT.

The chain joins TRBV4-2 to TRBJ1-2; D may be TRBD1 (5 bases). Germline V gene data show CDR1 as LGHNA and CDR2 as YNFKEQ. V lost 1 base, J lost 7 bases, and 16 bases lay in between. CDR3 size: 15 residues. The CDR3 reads CASSQAAGSVGGYTF. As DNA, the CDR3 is TGTGCCAGCAGCCAAGCGGCAGGGTCAGTAGGTGGCTACACCTTC.

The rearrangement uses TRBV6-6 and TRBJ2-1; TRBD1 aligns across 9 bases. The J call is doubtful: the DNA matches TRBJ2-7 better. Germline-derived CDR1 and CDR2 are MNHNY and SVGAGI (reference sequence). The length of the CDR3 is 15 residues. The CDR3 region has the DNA TGTGCCAGCAGTGAGCCGGGACAGGGATTAAATGAGCAGTACTTC. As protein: CASSEPGQGLNEQYF.

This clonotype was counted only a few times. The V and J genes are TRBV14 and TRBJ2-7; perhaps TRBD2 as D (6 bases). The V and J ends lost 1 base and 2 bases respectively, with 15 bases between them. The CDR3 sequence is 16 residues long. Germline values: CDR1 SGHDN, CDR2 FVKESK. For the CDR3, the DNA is TGTGCCAGCAGCCAAGGGGGCAGCGGGTATACCTACGAGCAGTACTTC. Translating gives CASSQGGSGYTYEQYF.

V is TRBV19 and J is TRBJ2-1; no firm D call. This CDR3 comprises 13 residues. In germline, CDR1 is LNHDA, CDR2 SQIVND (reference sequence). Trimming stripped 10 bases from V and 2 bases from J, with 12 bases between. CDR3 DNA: TGTGCCACTACACACCTTACCTACAATGAGCAGTTCTTC. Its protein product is CATTHLTYNEQFF.

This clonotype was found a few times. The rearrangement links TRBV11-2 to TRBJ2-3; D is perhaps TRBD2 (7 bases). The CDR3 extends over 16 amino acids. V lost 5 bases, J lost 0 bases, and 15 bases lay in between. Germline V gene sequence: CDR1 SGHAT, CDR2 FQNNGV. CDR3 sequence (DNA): TGTGCCAGCAGCCGCGGGGGCGGGACTAGCACAGATACGCAGTATTTT. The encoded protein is CASSRGGGTSTDTQYF.

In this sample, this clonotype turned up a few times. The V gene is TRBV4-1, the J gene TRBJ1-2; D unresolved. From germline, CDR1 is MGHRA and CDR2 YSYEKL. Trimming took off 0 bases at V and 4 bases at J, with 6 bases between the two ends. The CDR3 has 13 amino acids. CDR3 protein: CASSQETVYGYTF. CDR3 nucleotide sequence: TGCGCCAGCAGCCAAGAAACGGTCTATGGCTACACCTTC.

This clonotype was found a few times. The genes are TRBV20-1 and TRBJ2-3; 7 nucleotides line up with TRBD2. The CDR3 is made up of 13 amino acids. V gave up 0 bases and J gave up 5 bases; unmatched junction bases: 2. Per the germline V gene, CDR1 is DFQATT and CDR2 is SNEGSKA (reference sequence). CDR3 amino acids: CSARESGVDTQYF. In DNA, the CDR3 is TGCAGTGCTAGAGAGAGCGGGGTAGATACGCAGTATTTT.

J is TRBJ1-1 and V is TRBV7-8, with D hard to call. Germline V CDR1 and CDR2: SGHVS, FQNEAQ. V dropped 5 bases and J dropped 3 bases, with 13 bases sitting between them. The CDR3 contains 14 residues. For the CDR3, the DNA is TGTGCCAGCAGCCCGTGGACTGCCGACACTGAAGCTTTCTTT. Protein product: CASSPWTADTEAFF.

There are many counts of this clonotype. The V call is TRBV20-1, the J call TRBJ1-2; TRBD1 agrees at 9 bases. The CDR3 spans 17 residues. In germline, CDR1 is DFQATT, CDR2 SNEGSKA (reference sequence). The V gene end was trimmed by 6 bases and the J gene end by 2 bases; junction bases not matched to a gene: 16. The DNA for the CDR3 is TGCAGTGCCGGTATATCCCAAACAGGGGGCGGAAACTATGGCTACACCTTC. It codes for CSAGISQTGGGNYGYTF.

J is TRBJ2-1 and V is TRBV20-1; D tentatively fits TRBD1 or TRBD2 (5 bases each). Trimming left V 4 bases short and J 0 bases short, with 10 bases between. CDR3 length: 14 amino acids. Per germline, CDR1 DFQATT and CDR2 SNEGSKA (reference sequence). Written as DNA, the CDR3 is TGCAGTGCTAAGGGACCAAACTCCTACAATGAGCAGTTCTTC. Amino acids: CSAKGPNSYNEQFF.

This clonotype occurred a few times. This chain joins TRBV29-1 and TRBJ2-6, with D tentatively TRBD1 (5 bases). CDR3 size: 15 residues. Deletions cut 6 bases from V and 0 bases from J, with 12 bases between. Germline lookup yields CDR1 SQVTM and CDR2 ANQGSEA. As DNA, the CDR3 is TGCAGCGTACGGCAGGGCAGCTCTGGGGCCAACGTCCTGACTTTC. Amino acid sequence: CSVRQGSSGANVLTF.

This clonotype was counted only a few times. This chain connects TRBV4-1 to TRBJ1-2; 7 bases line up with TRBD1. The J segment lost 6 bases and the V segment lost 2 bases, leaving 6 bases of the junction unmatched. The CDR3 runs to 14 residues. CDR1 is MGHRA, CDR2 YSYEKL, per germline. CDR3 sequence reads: CASSQPRQGDGYTF. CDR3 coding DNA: TGCGCCAGCAGCCAACCCCGACAGGGTGATGGCTACACCTTC.

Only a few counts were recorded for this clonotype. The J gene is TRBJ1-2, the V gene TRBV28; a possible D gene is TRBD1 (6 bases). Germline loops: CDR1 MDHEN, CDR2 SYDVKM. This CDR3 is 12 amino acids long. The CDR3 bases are TGTGCATCTGGGGGGCCAAACTATGGCTACACCTTC. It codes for CASGGPNYGYTF.

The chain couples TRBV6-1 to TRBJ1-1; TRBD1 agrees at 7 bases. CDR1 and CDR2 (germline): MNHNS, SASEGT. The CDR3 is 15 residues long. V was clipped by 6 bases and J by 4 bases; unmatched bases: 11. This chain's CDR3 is CASRQTDRASTEAFF. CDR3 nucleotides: TGTGCCAGCAGACAGACCGACAGGGCGAGCACTGAAGCTTTCTTT.

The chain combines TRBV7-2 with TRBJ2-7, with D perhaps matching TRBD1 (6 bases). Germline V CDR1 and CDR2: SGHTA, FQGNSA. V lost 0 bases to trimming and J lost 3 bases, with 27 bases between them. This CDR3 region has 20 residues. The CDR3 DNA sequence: TGTGCCAGCAGCTTAGCCGCACCGAACCGTCTAACAGGGCAGGGCTACGAGCAGTACTTC. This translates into CASSLAAPNRLTGQGYEQYF.

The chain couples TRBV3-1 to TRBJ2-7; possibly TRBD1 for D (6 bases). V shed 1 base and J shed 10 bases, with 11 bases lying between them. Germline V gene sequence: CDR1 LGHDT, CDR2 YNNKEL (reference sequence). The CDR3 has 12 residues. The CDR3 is CASSQGYRVQYF. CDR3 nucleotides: TGTGCCAGCAGCCAAGGGTACAGGGTACAGTACTTC.

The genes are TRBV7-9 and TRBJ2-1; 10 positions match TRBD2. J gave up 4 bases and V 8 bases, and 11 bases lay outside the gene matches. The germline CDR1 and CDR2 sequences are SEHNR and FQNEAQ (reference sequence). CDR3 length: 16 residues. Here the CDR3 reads CASLLTGTSAYNEQFF. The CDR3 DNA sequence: TGTGCCAGCCTTCTGACCGGGACTAGCGCTTACAATGAGCAGTTCTTC.

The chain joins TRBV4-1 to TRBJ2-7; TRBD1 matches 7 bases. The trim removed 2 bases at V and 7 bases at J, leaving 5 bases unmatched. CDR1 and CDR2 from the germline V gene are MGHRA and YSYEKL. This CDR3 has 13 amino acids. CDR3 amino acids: CASSQLQGREQYF. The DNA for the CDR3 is TGCGCCAGCAGCCAACTACAGGGGCGGGAGCAGTACTTC.

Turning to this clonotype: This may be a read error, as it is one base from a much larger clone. CDR3 loop: CASSQENHEQYF. As DNA, the CDR3 is TGTGCCAGCAGCCAAGAGAACCACGAGCAGTACTTC. The rearrangement links TRBV3-1 to TRBJ2-7; unclear D gene. This CDR3 is 12 amino acids long. The V end was cut by 0 bases, the J end by 5 bases, with 5 bases between. CDR1 and CDR2 from the germline V gene are LGHDT and YNNKEL (reference sequence).

The CDR3 protein is CASSQDGQREGWETQYF. For the CDR3, the DNA is TGCGCCAGCAGCCAAGATGGGCAGCGGGAGGGATGGGAGACCCAGTACTTC. This rearrangement joins TRBV4-1 to TRBJ2-5; 10 bases line up with TRBD2. This CDR3 spans 17 amino acids. V lost 0 bases, J lost 5 bases, and 9 bases stayed unmatched. CDR1 and CDR2 from the germline V gene are MGHRA and YSYEKL.

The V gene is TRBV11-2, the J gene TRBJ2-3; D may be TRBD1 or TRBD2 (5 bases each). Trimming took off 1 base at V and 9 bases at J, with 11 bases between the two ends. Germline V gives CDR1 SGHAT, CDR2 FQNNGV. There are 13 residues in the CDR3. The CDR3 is CASSLVARQTQYF. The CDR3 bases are TGTGCCAGCAGCTTAGTAGCGAGACAGACGCAGTATTTT.

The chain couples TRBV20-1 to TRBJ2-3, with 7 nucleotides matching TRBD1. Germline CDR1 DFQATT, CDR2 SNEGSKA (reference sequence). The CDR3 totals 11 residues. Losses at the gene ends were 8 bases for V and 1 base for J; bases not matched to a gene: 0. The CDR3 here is CSTGGTDTQYF. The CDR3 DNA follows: TGCAGTACAGGGGGCACAGATACGCAGTATTTT.

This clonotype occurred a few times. CDR3 nucleotides: TGCAGTGCTCGATTCCAGGGGGGGGAGACCCAGTACTTC. It is translated as CSARFQGGETQYF. The chain joins TRBV20-1 to TRBJ2-5, with D perhaps assigned TRBD1 or TRBD2 (7 bases each). CDR3 length: 13 residues. The germline CDR1 and CDR2 sequences are DFQATT and SNEGSKA (reference sequence). V was shortened by 5 bases and J by 5 bases, with 15 bases between the two germline ends.

This CDR3 reads CATGGGITEKLFF. CDR3 bases: TGTGCCACGGGGGGGGGAATAACGGAAAAACTGTTTTTT. This chain joins TRBV3-1 and TRBJ1-4; D might be TRBD1 (5 bases). Trimming pared 10 bases from V and 8 bases from J, leaving 17 bases between. The CDR3 has 13 amino acids. Germline assignment: CDR1 LGHDT and CDR2 YNNKEL (reference sequence).

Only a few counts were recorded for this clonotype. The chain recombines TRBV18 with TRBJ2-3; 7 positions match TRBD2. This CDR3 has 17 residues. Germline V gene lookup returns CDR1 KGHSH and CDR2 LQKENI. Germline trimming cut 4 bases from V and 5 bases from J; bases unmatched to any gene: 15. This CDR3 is CASSLNSGTTGGDTQYF. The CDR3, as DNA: TGTGCCAGCTCACTGAACAGTGGGACTACTGGGGGAGATACGCAGTATTTT.

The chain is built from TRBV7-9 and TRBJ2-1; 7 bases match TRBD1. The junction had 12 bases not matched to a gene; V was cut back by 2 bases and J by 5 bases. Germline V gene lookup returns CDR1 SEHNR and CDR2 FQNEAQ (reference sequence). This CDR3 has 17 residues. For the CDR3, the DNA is TGTGCCAGCAGCTTACAATCGGTGAACAGGGGACACAATGAGCAGTTCTTC. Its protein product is CASSLQSVNRGHNEQFF.

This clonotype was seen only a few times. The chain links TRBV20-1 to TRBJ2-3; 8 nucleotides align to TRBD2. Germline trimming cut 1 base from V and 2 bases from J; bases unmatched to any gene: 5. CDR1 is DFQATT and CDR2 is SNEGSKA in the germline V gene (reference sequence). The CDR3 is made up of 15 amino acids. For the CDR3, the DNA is TGCAGTGCTAGAGCGGGGGGGTCCCCCACAGATACGCAGTATTTT. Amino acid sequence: CSARAGGSPTDTQYF.

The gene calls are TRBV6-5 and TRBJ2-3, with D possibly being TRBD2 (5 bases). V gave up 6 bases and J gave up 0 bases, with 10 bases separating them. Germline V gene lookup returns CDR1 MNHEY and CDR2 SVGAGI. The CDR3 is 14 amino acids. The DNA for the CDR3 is TGTGCCAGCAGGTGGACGGGGAGCACAGATACGCAGTATTTT. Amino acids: CASRWTGSTDTQYF.

The CDR3 loop reads CASSYSRGGRPQYF. The CDR3 DNA sequence: TGTGCCAGCAGTTACTCTAGGGGAGGGAGACCCCAGTACTTC. The chain links TRBV6-5 to TRBJ2-5; TRBD2 aligns across 7 bases. V shed 0 bases, J shed 9 bases, and the junction held 7 bases outside the gene matches. This CDR3 is 14 amino acids long. Looked up from germline, CDR1 is MNHEY and CDR2 is SVGAGI.

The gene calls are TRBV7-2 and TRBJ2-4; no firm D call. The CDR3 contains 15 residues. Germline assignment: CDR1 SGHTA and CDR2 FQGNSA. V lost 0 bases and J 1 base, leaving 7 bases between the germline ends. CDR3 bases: TGTGCCAGCAGCTTAGCGATCACGGCCAAAAACATTCAGTACTTC. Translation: CASSLAITAKNIQYF.